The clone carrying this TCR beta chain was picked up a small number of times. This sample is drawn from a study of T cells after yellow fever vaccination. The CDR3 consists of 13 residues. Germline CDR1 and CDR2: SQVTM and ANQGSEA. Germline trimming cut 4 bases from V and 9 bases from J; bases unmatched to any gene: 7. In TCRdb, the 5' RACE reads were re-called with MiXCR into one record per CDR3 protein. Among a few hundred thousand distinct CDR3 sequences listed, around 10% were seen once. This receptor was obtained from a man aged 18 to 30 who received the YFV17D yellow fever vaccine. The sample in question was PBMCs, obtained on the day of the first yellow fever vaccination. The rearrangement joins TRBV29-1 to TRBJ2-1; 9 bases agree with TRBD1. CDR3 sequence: CSVAVQGAVEQFF. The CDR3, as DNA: TGCAGCGTTGCGGTACAGGGGGCTGTTGAGCAGTTCTTC.